This TCR beta chain comes out of a study of vaccination effects on CD4 cells after COVID-19. On the study more broadly: The second dose preceded post-vaccine samples by a median of 72 days.

On this clone: What it binds is unknown.

Antigen-specific CD4+ T cells were first expanded with viral peptide pools by the ViraFEST assay and only then sequenced. CD4+ T cell isolation took place after more than eight days of culture. It was between March and December 2020 that the person had a SARS-CoV-2 infection confirmed by PCR. Of the BNT162b2 and mRNA-1273 vaccines, participants received two doses of one or the other. Using immunoSEQ multiplex PCR, the repertoire was profiled, and TCRdb retains in-frame clones only, with some absent. The sample records about 14,000 clones, 75% to 80% being singletons. CDR3 length: 14 amino acids. The germline V gene encodes CDR1 MNHEY and CDR2 SMNVEV (reference sequence). V lost 7 bases to trimming and J lost 4 bases, with 16 bases between them.

The chain joins TRBV27 to TRBJ1-1; D ambiguous. This receptor was obtained from a human donor who had a prior SARS-CoV-2 infection. The sample here was CD4+ T cells from PBMCs cultured with HCoV-NL63 spike peptides, taken after COVID-19 vaccination. The CDR3, as DNA: TGTGCCAGCATAAACCGCCCTGGGTCCACTGAAGCTTTCTTT. As protein: CASINRPGSTEAFF.